Following are 30 T cell receptor beta chains from one sample sequenced in a study of blood T cell repertoires in COVID-19. Sequencing was performed with immunoSEQ multiplex PCR; in TCRdb, only in-frame clones are kept and a portion is missing. In the table there are over 400,000 clones, roughly nine tenths of which are singletons. What was sequenced was PBMCs or T cells enriched from blood (not recorded which). Receptors were obtained from a woman aged 55-69 years who had recovered from COVID-19.

The chain links TRBV5-1 to TRBJ1-4, with D maybe TRBD1 (6 bases). The CDR3 sequence is 15 residues long. Germline V gene data show CDR1 as SGHRS and CDR2 as YFSETQ. Trimming removed 4 bases at V and 6 bases at J, with 16 bases between. The CDR3 loop reads CASSPQGPLDEKLFF. Here the CDR3 DNA reads TGCGCCAGCAGCCCACAGGGTCCCCTGGATGAAAAACTGTTTTTT.

This chain links TRBV29-1 with TRBJ2-3; D remains unclear. CDR3 length: 11 amino acids. In germline, CDR1 is SQVTM, CDR2 ANQGSEA. Trimming left V 4 bases short and J 2 bases short, with 4 bases between. This chain's CDR3 is CSVAFTDTQYF. In DNA form, the CDR3 reads TGCAGCGTTGCTTTCACAGATACGCAGTATTTT.

This clone was seen at least ten times. This chain links TRBV6-1 with TRBJ1-2; D is unresolved. The V gene's germline CDR1 is MNHNS and CDR2 SASEGT. This CDR3 has 14 residues. Trimming took 1 base from V and 4 from J, leaving 10 bases between them. The CDR3 DNA reads as TGTGCCAGCAGTGAAGTTTTCCCAGGCTATGGCTACACCTTC. Protein: CASSEVFPGYGYTF.

The chain carries TRBV3-1 (or the pseudogene TRBV3-2) and TRBJ2-2; D not certain. CDR1 and CDR2 from the germline V gene are LGHDT and YNNKEL (reference sequence). V shed 0 bases and J shed 2 bases, with 16 bases lying between them. The CDR3 has 18 amino acids. The CDR3 reads CASSQEPRRNFNTGELFF. The CDR3 DNA reads as TGTGCCAGCAGCCAAGAACCTCGGAGAAATTTTAACACCGGGGAGCTGTTTTTT.

V usage is TRBV28 and J usage is TRBJ1-1; 8 positions match TRBD1. The germline gives CDR1 MDHEN, CDR2 SYDVKM. This CDR3 has 14 amino acids. V shed 8 bases and J 0 bases; nucleotides not matched to a gene: 5. The CDR3 DNA reads as TGTGCCAGCGACAGGGGTACCATGAACACTGAAGCTTTCTTT. Encoded protein: CASDRGTMNTEAFF.

The chain joins TRBV19 to TRBJ2-3, with TRBD1 as a possible D gene (6 bases). This CDR3 has 14 amino acids. V was clipped by 7 bases and J by 4 bases, with 15 bases between them. The germline CDR1 and CDR2 sequences are LNHDA and SQIVND (reference sequence). For the CDR3, the DNA is TGTGCCAGTAAAGACAGGTCGAAGTCAGATACGCAGTATTTT. Amino acid sequence: CASKDRSKSDTQYF.

This rearrangement joins TRBV7-6 to TRBJ1-4; 7 nucleotides align to TRBD1. The V gene end was trimmed by 4 bases and the J gene end by 0 bases; junction bases not matched to a gene: 8. CDR3 size: 17 residues. Germline V gene lookup returns CDR1 SGHVS and CDR2 FNYEAQ. The CDR3 nucleotides read TGTGCCAGCAGCTCCGATCGACAGGGTGCAACTAATGAAAAACTGTTTTTT. This codes for CASSSDRQGATNEKLFF.

The J gene is TRBJ2-7, the V gene TRBV27, with D possibly being TRBD2 (6 bases). Germline assignment: CDR1 MNHEY and CDR2 SMNVEV (reference sequence). V dropped 1 base and J dropped 5 bases, with 9 bases sitting between them. This CDR3 region has 13 residues. The CDR3 spells CASSLLGGDEQYV. For the CDR3, the DNA is TGTGCCAGCAGTTTATTGGGCGGGGACGAGCAGTACGTC.

The chain couples TRBV6-5 to TRBJ2-2; D remains ambiguous. V shed 8 bases and J shed 7 bases, with 17 bases lying between them. The CDR3 sequence is 14 residues long. Germline loops: CDR1 MNHEY, CDR2 SVGAGI. The CDR3 DNA is TGTGCCAGCCAAACACCTTCGCGGCGCGGGGAGCTGTTTTTT. It specifies CASQTPSRRGELFF.

The chain carries TRBV23-1 and TRBJ2-4; D may be TRBD1 (5 bases). TRBV23-1 is noted as an ORF with a role that remains uncertain. This CDR3 is 14 amino acids long. V was cut by 5 bases and J by 3 bases, with 11 bases left in between. CDR3 nucleotide sequence: TGCGCCAGCAGTTTCAGGGTGGACAAAAACATTCAGTACTTC. Its translation is CASSFRVDKNIQYF.

The chain recombines TRBV27 with TRBJ2-2, with D unclear. CDR3 length equals 14 residues. V was shortened by 6 bases and J by 6 bases, with 14 bases between the two germline ends. The germline gives CDR1 MNHEY, CDR2 SMNVEV (reference sequence). CDR3 in DNA: TGTGCCAGCAGCCGGAGCCCTGTCTCCGGGGAGCTGTTTTTT. Translating it yields CASSRSPVSGELFF.

This chain joins TRBV5-8 and TRBJ2-7; 12 nucleotides align to TRBD2. Trimming at V came to 5 bases and at J to 8 bases, leaving 17 bases not matched to a gene. The germline V gene has CDR1 SGHTS and CDR2 YDEGEE. The CDR3 sequence is 17 residues long. The CDR3 region has the DNA TGTGCCAGCAGTACTCGCTCTAGCGGGGGGGCGGGAAGAAAGCAGTACTTC. It specifies CASSTRSSGGAGRKQYF.

The CDR3 here is CSANRVDTQYF. CDR3 DNA sequence: TGCAGTGCTAATAGAGTAGATACGCAGTATTTT. The chain employs TRBV20-1 and TRBJ2-3, with D uncertain. Germline CDR1 DFQATT, CDR2 SNEGSKA (reference sequence). The CDR3 length is 11 residues. V lost 4 bases, J lost 5 bases, and 7 bases lay in between.

V usage is TRBV1 and J usage is TRBJ2-3; TRBD2, as called in the table, went unchecked against the DNA. TRBV1 is an annotated pseudogene. This CDR3 spans 13 amino acids. The CDR3 DNA reads TGCACCAGAGCGGGGGGAGGCGCAGATACGCAGTATTTT. Its translation is CTRAGGGADTQYF.

The CDR3 spells CASSLGRPGQGIGVNSPLHF. The CDR3 DNA reads TGCGCCAGCAGCTTGGGTCGGCCGGGACAGGGCATTGGGGTTAATTCACCCCTCCACTTT. The chain has TRBV5-1 and TRBJ1-6, with 9 bases aligning to TRBD1. CDR3 length: 20 amino acids. Germline V CDR1 and CDR2: SGHRS, YFSETQ. The ends lost 0 bases at V and 6 bases at J; junction bases unmatched: 16.

The chain recombines TRBV25-1 with TRBJ1-2, with 8 bases identical to TRBD1. With V trimmed by 2 bases and J by 4 bases, 9 bases remained unmatched. The CDR3 runs to 16 residues. Germline V gene lookup returns CDR1 MGHDK and CDR2 SYGVNS. The CDR3 nucleotides read TGTGCCAGCAGTGAAGGCGGCAGGGGGCCCAGCTATGGCTACACCTTC. Translated, it gives CASSEGGRGPSYGYTF.

The rearrangement uses TRBV6-6 and TRBJ1-1; D is uncertain. Germline V lookup: CDR1 MNHNY, CDR2 SVGAGI (reference sequence). The CDR3 consists of 13 residues. Trimming stripped 2 bases from V and 1 base from J, with 5 bases between. CDR3 protein: CASSYGRNTEAFF. The CDR3 DNA reads TGTGCCAGCAGTTACGGGCGGAACACTGAAGCTTTCTTT.

The chain joins TRBV19 to TRBJ2-1; TRBD1 aligns across 9 bases. The J segment lost 8 bases and the V segment lost 4 bases, leaving 9 bases of the junction unmatched. There are 15 residues in the CDR3. Germline V gene data show CDR1 as LNHDA and CDR2 as SQIVND (reference sequence). CDR3 sequence: CASSTLGTGLDEQFF. CDR3 in DNA: TGTGCCAGTAGTACTCTAGGGACAGGGCTTGATGAGCAGTTCTTC.

This clone appeared a single time. V usage is TRBV19 and J usage is TRBJ1-1, with a tentative D call TRBD1 (5 bases). Germline CDR1 LNHDA, CDR2 SQIVND (reference sequence). The CDR3 has 14 amino acids. Trimming took 4 bases from V and 4 from J, leaving 13 bases between them. CDR3 bases: TGTGCCAGTAGTAGGCCCGGGGGACTCACTGAAGCTTTCTTT. This codes for CASSRPGGLTEAFF.

This clone was detected only once. This chain connects TRBV6-1 to TRBJ1-6; D not resolved. Germline V gene sequence: CDR1 MNHNS, CDR2 SASEGT. The V gene lost 5 bases and the J gene lost 9 bases, with 8 bases spanning the gap. The CDR3 totals 12 residues. This CDR3 is CASSSHSSPLHF. Here the CDR3 DNA reads TGTGCCAGCAGTTCCCATAGTTCACCCCTCCACTTT.

The chain carries TRBV7-2 and TRBJ2-7, with 8 bases lining up with TRBD2. The CDR3 is 16 amino acids. Losses at the gene ends were 1 base for V and 2 bases for J; bases not matched to a gene: 7. Germline CDR1 reads SGHTA; CDR2 reads FQGNSA. DNA of the CDR3: TGTGCCAGCAGCTTAGGGAGCGGGGGCCCAACCTACGAGCAGTACTTC. Translating gives CASSLGSGGPTYEQYF. Full variable domain (outside the CDR3, taken from reference TRBV7-2 and TRBJ2-7): GAGVSQSPSNKVTEKGKDVELRCDPISGHTALYWYRQSLGQGLEFLIYFQGNSAPDKSGLPSDRFSAERTGGSVSTLTIQRTQQEDSAVYLCASSLGSGGPTYEQYFGPGTRLTVT.

The rearrangement links TRBV5-4 to TRBJ1-1; tentatively, D is TRBD1 (5 bases). Germline loops: CDR1 SGHNT, CDR2 YYREEE (reference sequence). V gave up 4 bases and J gave up 7 bases, with 14 bases separating them. The CDR3 runs 13 residues. The CDR3, as DNA: TGTGCCAGCAGCGGAACCGGGACTTTTGAAGCTTTCTTT. This translates into CASSGTGTFEAFF.

The V gene is TRBV5-4, the J gene TRBJ2-7; weak D call: TRBD1 (5 bases). The CDR3 extends over 13 amino acids. Germline loops: CDR1 SGHNT, CDR2 YYREEE (reference sequence). Trimming shortened V by 0 bases and J by 3 bases, and 7 bases separated the two germline ends. The CDR3 protein is CASSLAGNYEQYF. The CDR3 nucleotides are TGTGCCAGCAGCTTGGCAGGGAACTACGAGCAGTACTTC. The full variable domain, in which reference TRBV5-4 and TRBJ2-7 provide the parts outside the CDR3, is ETGVTQSPTHLIKTRGQQVTLRCSSQSGHNTVSWYQQALGQGPQFIFQYYREEENGRGNFPPRFSGLQFPNYSSELNVNALELDDSALYLCASSLAGNYEQYFGPGTRLTVT.

CDR3 DNA: TGTGCCAGCAGTTTAAGGGGATACGAGCAGTACTTC. Translating it yields CASSLRGYEQYF. The J gene is TRBJ2-7, the V gene TRBV12-3 or TRBV12-4; possible D gene TRBD1, 5 bases. The CDR3 has 12 residues. Trimming pared 2 bases from V and 4 bases from J, leaving 6 bases between.

The CDR3: CASSLTGGETQYF. CDR3 nucleotides: TGTGCCAGCAGCCTTACCGGGGGGGAGACCCAGTACTTC. The chain couples TRBV3-1 (or the pseudogene TRBV3-2) to TRBJ2-5; TRBD2 aligns across 7 bases. Losses at the gene ends were 4 bases for V and 5 bases for J; bases not matched to a gene: 4. CDR3 size: 13 residues. CDR1 and CDR2 (germline): LGHDT, YNNKEL (reference sequence).

The V and J genes are TRBV10-2 and TRBJ1-3; 10 bases agree with TRBD1. The CDR3 totals 15 residues. Germline V gene lookup returns CDR1 WSHSY and CDR2 SAAADI. The J segment lost 4 bases and the V segment lost 8 bases, leaving 8 bases of the junction unmatched. In DNA form, the CDR3 reads TGCGCCAGCGGGGACAGGGGTAATTTGGGAAACACCATATATTTT. It yields the protein CASGDRGNLGNTIYF.

The chain recombines TRBV7-8 with TRBJ1-3, with D possibly being TRBD1 (5 bases). V shed 5 bases and J shed 2 bases, with 19 bases lying between them. The CDR3 totals 17 residues. CDR1 is SGHVS, CDR2 FQNEAQ, per germline. In DNA form, the CDR3 reads TGTGCCAGCAGCCCCACCGGGGGGGGTGTTGCTGGAAACACCATATATTTT. Its translation is CASSPTGGGVAGNTIYF.

This clone came up a few times. The chain joins TRBV6-6 to TRBJ2-7, with a weak D call TRBD2 (5 bases). V was pared by 2 bases and J by 6 bases, with 11 bases between. CDR1 and CDR2 from the germline V gene are MNHNY and SVGAGI (reference sequence). The length of the CDR3 is 13 residues. The CDR3 loop is CASSYQLGGEQYV. Written as DNA, the CDR3 is TGTGCCAGCAGTTACCAACTAGGAGGCGAGCAGTACGTC.

This chain uses TRBV7-9 with TRBJ2-2; tentative D call: TRBD1 (5 bases). V shed 5 bases and J shed 5 bases, with 15 bases lying between them. The CDR3 is 15 residues long. CDR1 is SEHNR, CDR2 FQNEAQ, per germline (reference sequence). Here the CDR3 DNA reads TGTGCCAGCAGCCAACCAGGGATGGGAACCGGGGAGCTGTTTTTT. Its translation is CASSQPGMGTGELFF.

CDR3 DNA sequence: TGTGCCAGCAGAGAACGACGGCGGAATGAAAAACTGTTTTTT. Translating gives CASRERRRNEKLFF. The V and J genes are TRBV2 and TRBJ1-4; D remains unclear. The CDR3 contains 14 residues. From germline, CDR1 is SNHLY and CDR2 FYNNEI. Trimming took 6 bases from V and 5 from J, leaving 13 bases between them.